Reported below is one T cell receptor beta chain. This record comes from a study of early T cells in non-severe SARS-CoV-2 infection. cDNA molecules, individually, were tagged with unique molecular identifiers. TCRdb re-called the 5' RACE reads with MiXCR, one entry per CDR3 protein. The sample yields roughly 80,000 distinct CDR3 sequences, about 14% seen once. J lost 5 bases, V lost 6 bases, and 13 bases had no gene match. The CDR3 covers 16 residues. What was sequenced was whole blood. The TCR sequence derives from an adult who was a healthcare worker with PCR-confirmed SARS-CoV-2 infection or an uninfected control (not recorded which). V usage is TRBV12-3 or TRBV12-4 and J usage is TRBJ1-1; TRBD1 aligns across 9 bases. For the CDR3, the DNA is TGTGCCAGCAGGCCCCGGGACAGGGTAATGGGAACTGAAGCTTTCTTT. Translation: CASRPRDRVMGTEAFF.